Sequencing of this T cell receptor (beta chain) was carried out in a study of shared clonotypes between healthy human individuals. For the study at large: Each donor's CD8 memory used one plate, CD8 naive two, each CD4 subset three.

Trimming took 1 base from V and 5 from J; bases not matched to a gene: 4. CDR3 length equals 14 residues. Germline values: CDR1 SGHDN, CDR2 FVKESK. Study-wide results and limits: Limited genetic and exposure-history diversity came from having few donors.

This clone was found once. Its target is not known. CD45RO-negative, CCR7-selected cells formed the naive CD8 fraction, which excluded terminally differentiated effector memory CD45RA+ cells. Sequencing was performed with immunoSEQ multiplex PCR; in TCRdb, only in-frame clones are kept and a portion is missing. In the table there are around 1.9 million clones, 85% to 95% of which are singletons. Sequencing was done on a sample of naive CD8+ T cells from PBMCs. The rearrangement uses TRBV14 and TRBJ2-7; 8 bases are shared with TRBD1. The receptor was isolated from a man aged 18 to 29 in good health. Some clones in this sample may be carry-over from other donors' samples. CDR3 sequence: CASSQGTGNNEQYF. In DNA, the CDR3 is TGTGCCAGCAGCCAAGGGACAGGGAACAACGAGCAGTACTTC. The full variable domain, completed using reference TRBV14 and TRBJ2-7, is EAGVTQFPSHSVIEKGQTVTLRCDPISGHDNLYWYRRVMGKEIKFLLHFVKESKQDESGMPNNRFLAERTGGTYSTLKVQPAELEDSGVYFCASSQGTGNNEQYFGPGTRLTVT.